The rows below give T cell receptor beta chains drawn from one sample of a study of blood T cell repertoires in COVID-19. Sequencing was performed with immunoSEQ multiplex PCR; in TCRdb, only in-frame clones are kept and a portion is missing. The table shows around 160,000 clones, with 70% to 90% occurring only once. The sequencing input was PBMCs or T cells enriched from blood (not recorded which). These receptors all come from a young woman with acute COVID-19. Each CDR3 is given with its conserved first and last residue. D genes are given only for firm matches. Clone size is given for some rows only: seen once, a few or many times, or a class if the clone is expanded.

TRBJ1-2	.	11	.	TRBV30	TGTGCCTGGACGGGAGGCAGAGGCTACACCTTC	CAWTGGRGYTF
TRBJ2-1	.	18	TRBD2	TRBV7-2	TGTGCCAGCAGCTACCTCTATACCGGGACTAGCGGTAACAATGAGCAGTTCTTC	CASSYLYTGTSGNNEQFF
TRBJ1-5	.	15	.	TRBV6-2/TRBV6-3	TGTGCCAGCAGTTTAGGGGCAGGGGAGATCCGGCCCCAGCATTTT	CASSLGAGEIRPQHF
TRBJ2-5	once	17	TRBD2	TRBV3-1/TRBV3-2	TGTGCCAGCAGCCAAGATCCGAGTAGCGGGGCTCAAGAGACCCAGTACTTC	CASSQDPSSGAQETQYF
TRBJ2-3	.	13	.	TRBV24-1	TGTGCCACCAGTGACTCCGGCCAGGGCAGGCAGTATTTT	CATSDSGQGRQYF
TRBJ1-2	.	14	TRBD1	TRBV6-5	TGTGCCAGCAGAGGGACAGGGATGGACTATGGCTACACCTTC	CASRGTGMDYGYTF
TRBJ2-5	.	17	TRBD2	TRBV24-1	TGTGCCACCAGTGATACAGCCGGGACTAGCGGTCGAGAGACCCAGTACTTC	CATSDTAGTSGRETQYF
TRBJ1-1	.	17	.	TRBV3-1/TRBV3-2	TGTGCCAGCAGCTGGGGTGTCCTTAGGCGGACAAACACTGAAGCTTTCTTT	CASSWGVLRRTNTEAFF
TRBJ2-6	.	15	TRBD2	TRBV6-5	TGTGCCAGCAGTTGGGGGGGGACTGGGGCCAACGTCCTGACTTTC	CASSWGGTGANVLTF
TRBJ2-3	.	14	.	TRBV25-1	TGTGCCAGCAGAAAGGGGTCAGGCACAGATACGCAGTATTTT	CASRKGSGTDTQYF
TRBJ1-4	few	12	.	TRBV12-3/TRBV12-4	TGTGCCAGCAGGGGCGTAGATGAAAAACTGTTTTTT	CASRGVDEKLFF
TRBJ2-7	.	12	.	TRBV6-2/TRBV6-3	TGTGCCAGCAGTTACTCTAATGTTGAGCAGTACTTC	CASSYSNVEQYF
TRBJ2-7	.	12	.	TRBV6-2/TRBV6-3	TGTGCCAGCAGTTATCTTTACTACGAGCAGTACTTC	CASSYLYYEQYF
TRBJ1-2	once	13	TRBD1	TRBV28	TGTGCCAGCAGCCTAGGGACAGTCTATGGCTACACCTTC	CASSLGTVYGYTF
TRBJ1-4	.	15	.	TRBV28	TGTGCCAGCAGTTCCGGACAGTACGGGGTTGAAAAACTGTTTTTT	CASSSGQYGVEKLFF
TRBJ2-1	.	17	.	TRBV15	TGTGCCACCAGCAGAGGAAGGAGGACCTACTCCTACAATGAGCAGTTCTTC	CATSRGRRTYSYNEQFF
TRBJ2-1	.	12	.	TRBV11-2	TGTGCCAGCAGCTTTGGGCGTAATGAGCAGTTCTTC	CASSFGRNEQFF